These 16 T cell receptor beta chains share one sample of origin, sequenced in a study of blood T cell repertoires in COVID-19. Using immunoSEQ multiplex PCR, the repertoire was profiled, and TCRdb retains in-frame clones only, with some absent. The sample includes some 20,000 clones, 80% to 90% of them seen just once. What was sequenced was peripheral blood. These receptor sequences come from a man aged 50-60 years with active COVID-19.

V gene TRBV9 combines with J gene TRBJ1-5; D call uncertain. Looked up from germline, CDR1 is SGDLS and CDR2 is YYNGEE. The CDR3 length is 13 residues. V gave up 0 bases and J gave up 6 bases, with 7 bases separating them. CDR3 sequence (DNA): TGTGCCAGCAGCGTAGATTCAGGTCAGCCCCAGCATTTT. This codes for CASSVDSGQPQHF.

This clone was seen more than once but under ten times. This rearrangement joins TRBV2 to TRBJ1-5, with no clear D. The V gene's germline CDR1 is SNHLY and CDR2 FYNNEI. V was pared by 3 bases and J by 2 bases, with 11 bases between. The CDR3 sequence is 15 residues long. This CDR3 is CASSDAEVGNQPQHF. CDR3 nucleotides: TGTGCCAGCAGTGACGCGGAAGTCGGCAATCAGCCCCAGCATTTT.

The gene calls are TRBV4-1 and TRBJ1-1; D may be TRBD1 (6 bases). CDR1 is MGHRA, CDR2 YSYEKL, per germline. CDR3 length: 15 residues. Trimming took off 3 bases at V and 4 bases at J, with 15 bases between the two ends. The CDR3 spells CASSQERGRGTEAFF. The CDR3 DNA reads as TGCGCCAGCAGCCAGGAACGCGGCAGGGGCACTGAAGCTTTCTTT.

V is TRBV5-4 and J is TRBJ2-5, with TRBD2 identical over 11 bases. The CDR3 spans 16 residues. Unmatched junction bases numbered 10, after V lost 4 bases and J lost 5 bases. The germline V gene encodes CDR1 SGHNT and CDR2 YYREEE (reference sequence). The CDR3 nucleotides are TGTGCCAGCAGCCGGACTAGCGGGCTTTTGCAGGAGACCCAGTACTTC. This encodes CASSRTSGLLQETQYF.

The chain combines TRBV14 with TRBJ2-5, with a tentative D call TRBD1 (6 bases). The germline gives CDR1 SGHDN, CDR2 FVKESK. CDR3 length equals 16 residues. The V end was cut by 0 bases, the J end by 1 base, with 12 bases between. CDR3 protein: CASSQDLRGLQETQYF. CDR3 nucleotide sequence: TGTGCCAGCAGCCAAGATCTCAGGGGCCTCCAAGAGACCCAGTACTTC.

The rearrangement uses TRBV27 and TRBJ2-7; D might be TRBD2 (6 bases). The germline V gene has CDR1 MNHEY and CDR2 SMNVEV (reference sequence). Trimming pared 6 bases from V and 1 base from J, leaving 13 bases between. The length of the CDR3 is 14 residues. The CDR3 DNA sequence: TGTGCCAGCAGGGCGGCAGGGAGGTCCTACGAGCAGTACTTC. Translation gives CASRAAGRSYEQYF.

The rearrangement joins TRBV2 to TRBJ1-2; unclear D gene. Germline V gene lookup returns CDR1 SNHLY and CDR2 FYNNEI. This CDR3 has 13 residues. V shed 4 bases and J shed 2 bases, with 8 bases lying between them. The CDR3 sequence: CASSVEKNYGYTF. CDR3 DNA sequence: TGTGCCAGCAGTGTGGAGAAAAACTATGGCTACACCTTC.

CDR3 nucleotide sequence: TGTGCCTGGAGTAGGAGACAGGCCACTGAAGCTTTCTTT. Translating it yields CAWSRRQATEAFF. The genes are TRBV30 and TRBJ1-1, with D perhaps TRBD1 (6 bases). The germline V gene encodes CDR1 GTSNPN and CDR2 SVGIG (reference sequence). V was pared by 2 bases and J by 4 bases, with 11 bases between. The CDR3 contains 13 residues.

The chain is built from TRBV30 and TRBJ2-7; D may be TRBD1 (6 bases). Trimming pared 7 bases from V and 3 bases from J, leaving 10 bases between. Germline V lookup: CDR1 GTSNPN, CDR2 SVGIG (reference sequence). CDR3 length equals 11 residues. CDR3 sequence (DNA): TGTGCCTCAGGGGCTTTCTACGAGCAGTACTTC. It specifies CASGAFYEQYF.

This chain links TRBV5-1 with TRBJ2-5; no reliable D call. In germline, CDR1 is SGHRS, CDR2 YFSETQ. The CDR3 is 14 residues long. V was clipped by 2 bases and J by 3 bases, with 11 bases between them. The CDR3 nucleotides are TGCGCCAGCAGCTTTCGGCCAGGTGAAGAGACCCAGTACTTC. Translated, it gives CASSFRPGEETQYF.

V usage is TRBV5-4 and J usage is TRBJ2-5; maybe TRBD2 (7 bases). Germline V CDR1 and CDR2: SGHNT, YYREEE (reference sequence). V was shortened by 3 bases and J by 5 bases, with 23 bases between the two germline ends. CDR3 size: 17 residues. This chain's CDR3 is CASSSGSRRGAGETQYF. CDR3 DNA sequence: TGTGCCAGCAGCTCGGGGAGTAGACGGGGGGCGGGTGAGACCCAGTACTTC.

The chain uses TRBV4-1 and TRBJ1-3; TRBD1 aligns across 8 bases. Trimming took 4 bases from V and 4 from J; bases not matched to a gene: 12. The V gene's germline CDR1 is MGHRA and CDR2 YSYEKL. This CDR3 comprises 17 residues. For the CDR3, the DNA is TGCGCCAGCAGCCTGACCGGGATGGACAGGGAAGGAAACACCATATATTTT. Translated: CASSLTGMDREGNTIYF.

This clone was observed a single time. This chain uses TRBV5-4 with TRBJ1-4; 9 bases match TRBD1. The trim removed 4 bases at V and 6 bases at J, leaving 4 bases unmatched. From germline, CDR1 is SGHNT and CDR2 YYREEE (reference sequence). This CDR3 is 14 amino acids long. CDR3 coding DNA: TGTGCCAGCAGCCACCGACAGGGGGATGAAAAACTGTTTTTT. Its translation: CASSHRQGDEKLFF. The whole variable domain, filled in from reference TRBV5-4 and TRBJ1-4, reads ETGVTQSPTHLIKTRGQQVTLRCSSQSGHNTVSWYQQALGQGPQFIFQYYREEENGRGNFPPRFSGLQFPNYSSELNVNALELDDSALYLCASSHRQGDEKLFFGSGTQLSVL.

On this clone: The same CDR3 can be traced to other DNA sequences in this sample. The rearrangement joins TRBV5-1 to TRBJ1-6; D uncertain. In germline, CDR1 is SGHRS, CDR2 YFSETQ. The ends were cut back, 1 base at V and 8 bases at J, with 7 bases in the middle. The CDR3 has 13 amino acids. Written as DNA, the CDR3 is TGCGCCAGCAGCTTGAAGAGCGATTCACCCCTCCACTTT. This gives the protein CASSLKSDSPLHF. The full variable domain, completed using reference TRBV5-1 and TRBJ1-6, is KAGVTQTPRYLIKTRGQQVTLSCSPISGHRSVSWYQQTPGQGLQFLFEYFSETQRNKGNFPGRFSGRQFSNSRSEMNVSTLELGDSALYLCASSLKSDSPLHFGNGTRLTVT.

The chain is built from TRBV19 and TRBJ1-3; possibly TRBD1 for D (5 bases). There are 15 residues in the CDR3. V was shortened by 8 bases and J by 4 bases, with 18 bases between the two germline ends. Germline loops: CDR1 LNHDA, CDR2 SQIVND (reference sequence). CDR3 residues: CASGHLGGRGNTIYF. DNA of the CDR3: TGTGCCAGTGGCCACCTGGGGGGACGGGGAAACACCATATATTTT.

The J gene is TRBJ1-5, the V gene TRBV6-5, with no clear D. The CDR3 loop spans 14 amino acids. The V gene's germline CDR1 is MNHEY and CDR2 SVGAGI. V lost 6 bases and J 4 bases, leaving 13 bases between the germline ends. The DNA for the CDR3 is TGTGCCAGCAGGAGGTATGCGGGGAATCAGCCCCAGCATTTT. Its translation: CASRRYAGNQPQHF.